A selection of T cell receptor beta chains follows, all from one sample in a study of Graves' ophthalmopathy and Graves' hyperthyroidism. TCRdb redid the calling of the multiplex PCR reads with MiXCR, one entry per CDR3 protein. The sample includes about 740,000 distinct CDR3 sequences, 40% of them seen just once. Sequencing was performed on peripheral blood. These receptors all come from an adult man with Graves' ophthalmopathy. Both conserved end residues are part of each CDR3. The D gene is left open where the match is weak. Expanded clones get a size class; other rows say once, few or many, or leave the size out.

j_gene	abundance	v_gene	d_gene	CDR3aa	CDR3nt
TRBJ2-7	NA	TRBV7-2	NA	CASSSSGLQYF	TGTGCCAGCAGCTCTAGTGGGTTACAGTACTTC
TRBJ2-5	many	TRBV29-1	NA	CSVEEHQQETQYF	TGCAGCGTTGAAGAACACCAACAAGAGACCCAGTACTTC
TRBJ2-3	few	TRBV29-1	TRBD2	CSAKGLAGTSTDTQYF	TGCAGCGCAAAGGGACTAGCGGGCACTAGCACAGATACGCAGTATTTT
TRBJ2-5	few	TRBV28	TRBD1	CASGDRDFQETQYF	TGTGCCAGCGGGGACAGGGACTTTCAAGAGACCCAGTACTTC
TRBJ1-4	NA	TRBV5-1	NA	CASSPVNPNEKLFF	TGCGCCAGCAGCCCGGTGAACCCTAATGAAAAACTGTTTTTT
TRBJ2-2	NA	TRBV10-3	TRBD2	CASTLLAGGPGELFF	TGTGCCAGCACCCTACTAGCGGGGGGGCCCGGGGAGCTGTTTTTT
TRBJ2-5	many	TRBV2	TRBD2	CASSDPRAGGQETQYF	TGTGCCAGCAGTGATCCCCGAGCGGGGGGGCAAGAGACCCAGTACTTC
TRBJ2-2	many	TRBV7-9	TRBD1	CASSSSGTGITGELFF	TGTGCCAGCAGCTCCTCCGGGACAGGGATTACCGGGGAGCTGTTTTTT
TRBJ2-7	many	TRBV10-3	NA	CAISSADEQYF	TGTGCCATCAGTTCGGCAGACGAGCAGTACTTC
TRBJ2-5	NA	TRBV9	TRBD1	CASSATGGLGETQYF	TGTGCCAGCAGCGCAACAGGGGGCCTGGGAGAGACCCAGTACTTC
TRBJ2-7	NA	TRBV29-1	NA	CSVEWGGTAYF	TGCAGCGTTGAGTGGGGCGGGACAGCCTACTTC
TRBJ2-1	NA	TRBV12-3/TRBV12-4	TRBD2	CASSNNLAGGRGEQFF	TGTGCCAGCAGCAACAATCTAGCGGGGGGTAGGGGTGAGCAGTTCTTC
TRBJ1-1	NA	TRBV6-6	NA	CASSRGQWPTEAFF	TGTGCCAGCAGCCGAGGACAGTGGCCAACTGAAGCTTTCTTT
TRBJ1-3	NA	TRBV11-2	NA	CASSPRGLAGNAIYF	TGTGCCAGCAGCCCGCGGGGCCTTGCCGGAAACGCCATATATTTT
TRBJ1-1	many	TRBV11-2	NA	CASSFRGYNTEAFF	TGTGCCAGCAGCTTCAGGGGTTATAACACTGAAGCTTTCTTT
TRBJ1-5	few	TRBV19	TRBD1	CASSWTGESNQPQHF	TGTGCCAGTAGTTGGACAGGGGAAAGCAATCAGCCCCAGCATTTT
TRBJ1-4	NA	TRBV10-3	NA	CAISERARGANEKLFF	TGTGCCATCAGTGAAAGGGCCAGAGGAGCTAATGAAAAACTGTTTTTT
TRBJ2-7	many	TRBV5-1	TRBD1	CASSLEGQSYEQYF	TGCGCCAGCAGCTTGGAGGGACAGTCCTACGAGCAGTACTTC
TRBJ2-2	NA	TRBV25-1	TRBD2	CASKEGGGVPGELFF	TGTGCCAGCAAAGAGGGCGGGGGAGTCCCCGGGGAGCTGTTTTTT
TRBJ1-6	few	TRBV19	NA	CASSIQGPNSPLHF	TGTGCCAGTAGTATACAGGGGCCAAATTCACCCCTCCACTTT
TRBJ1-5	many	TRBV19	NA	CASTETGLYQPQHF	TGTGCCAGCACTGAGACAGGTTTATATCAGCCCCAGCATTTT
TRBJ1-1	few	TRBV20-1	NA	CSARASGLTTEAFF	TGCAGTGCTAGAGCCTCGGGGTTAACCACTGAAGCTTTCTTT
TRBJ1-2	many	TRBV7-8	NA	CASSLAGVQDGYTF	TGTGCCAGCAGCTTAGCGGGGGTCCAGGATGGCTACACCTTC
TRBJ2-2	NA	TRBV24-1	NA	CAPRPSSTGELFF	TGTGCCCCCAGGCCGAGTTCGACCGGGGAGCTGTTTTTT
TRBJ1-1	NA	TRBV19	TRBD1	CASSIGQGAGAFF	TGTGCCAGTAGTATCGGACAGGGGGCTGGGGCTTTCTTT
TRBJ2-5	NA	TRBV7-9	TRBD2	CASSSIGLAGVTQYF	TGTGCCAGCAGCTCGATCGGACTAGCGGGAGTTACCCAGTACTTC
TRBJ2-7	once	TRBV4-1	NA	CASSQGEWGPPLEQYF	TGCGCCAGCAGCCAAGGGGAATGGGGACCGCCCTTGGAGCAGTACTTC
TRBJ1-2	once	TRBV15	TRBD1	CATSKSGQGAGGYTF	TGTGCCACCAGCAAATCCGGACAGGGGGCCGGGGGCTACACCTTC
TRBJ1-2	many	TRBV7-9	NA	CASSPTTEEYGYTF	TGTGCCAGCAGCCCGACGACAGAAGAATATGGCTACACCTTC
TRBJ2-7	NA	TRBV7-2	NA	CASSQEYGTYEQYF	TGTGCCAGCAGCCAAGAATACGGAACCTACGAGCAGTACTTC
TRBJ2-7	many	TRBV2	NA	CASSESAGLYEQYF	TGTGCCAGCAGTGAGTCTGCAGGGTTGTACGAGCAGTACTTC
TRBJ1-1	few	TRBV2	NA	CASLPLKDSEAFF	TGTGCCAGCTTACCTCTTAAAGACAGTGAAGCTTTCTTT
TRBJ2-1	NA	TRBV10-1	TRBD2	CASSGTSGSGEQFF	TGCGCCAGCAGCGGGACTAGCGGGAGTGGAGAGCAGTTCTTC
TRBJ2-7	NA	TRBV12-3/TRBV12-4	NA	CASSLDNTGNEQYF	TGTGCCAGCAGTTTAGACAACACCGGGAACGAGCAGTACTTC
TRBJ2-2	NA	TRBV9	TRBD1	CASSPTGQGAGTGELFF	TGTGCCAGCAGCCCAACCGGACAGGGGGCAGGCACCGGGGAGCTGTTTTTT
TRBJ2-2	once	TRBV25-1	TRBD2	CASSARKAGGTGELFF	TGTGCCAGCAGTGCTAGAAAGGCGGGGGGGACCGGGGAGCTGTTTTTT
TRBJ1-3	many	TRBV10-3	NA	CAITGPGTSSGNTIYF	TGTGCCATCACCGGTCCCGGGACAAGCTCTGGAAACACCATATATTTT
TRBJ1-2	many	TRBV7-9	TRBD1	CASSPGTVYGYTF	TGTGCCAGCAGCCCCGGGACAGTCTATGGCTACACCTTC
TRBJ1-1	NA	TRBV20-1	TRBD1	CSARGPGGPAEAFF	TGCAGTGCTAGAGGCCCAGGGGGGCCGGCTGAAGCTTTCTTT
TRBJ1-5	NA	TRBV4-3	NA	CASSQGTPGQPQHF	TGCGCCAGCAGCCAGGGGACACCGGGCCAGCCCCAGCATTTT
TRBJ2-5	many	TRBV19	TRBD2	CASSLGVAGSQETQYF	TGTGCCAGTAGTTTGGGGGTAGCGGGGTCCCAAGAGACCCAGTACTTC
TRBJ1-1	NA	TRBV20-1	TRBD1	CSARRVGGQGGSEAFF	TGCAGTGCTAGAAGAGTGGGGGGACAGGGTGGATCTGAAGCTTTCTTT
TRBJ2-2	NA	TRBV25-1	NA	CASSQMGHLNTGELFF	TGTGCCAGCAGCCAGATGGGACACCTGAACACCGGGGAGCTGTTTTTT
TRBJ2-5	many	TRBV10-3	NA	CAISEPSQTETQYF	TGTGCCATCAGTGAACCCAGCCAAACGGAGACCCAGTACTTC
TRBJ2-6	NA	TRBV19	NA	CASSTFLLTF	TGTGCCAGTAGTACTTTCCTCCTGACTTTC
TRBJ1-4	few	TRBV10-3	NA	CASSGGGTNEKLFF	TGTGCCAGCAGTGGCGGGGGCACTAATGAAAAACTGTTTTTT
TRBJ1-2	many	TRBV10-1	NA	CASSERRSYGYTF	TGCGCCAGCAGTGAACGTCGTTCTTATGGCTACACCTTC
TRBJ1-6	NA	TRBV10-1	NA	CASSEQRGNSPLHF	TGCGCCAGCAGTGAGCAGCGGGGTAATTCACCCCTCCACTTT
TRBJ2-7	NA	TRBV9	NA	CASSEMGTDYEQYF	TGTGCCAGCAGCGAGATGGGAACCGACTACGAGCAGTACTTC
TRBJ2-5	NA	TRBV10-3	TRBD2	CAISDFTGRAETQYF	TGTGCCATCAGTGACTTCACCGGGAGGGCCGAGACCCAGTACTTC